This record covers a single TCR beta chain. Its specificity is not known. Assay used: immunoSEQ multiplex PCR; TCRdb lists only in-frame clones, some missing. The sample lists over 800,000 clones; 80% to 95% were seen once. This specimen belongs to a study of shared clonotypes between healthy human individuals. Study-level information: The study drew on a couple of women and a few men aged 18 to 49 as donors. Findings and limits, study-wide: For sorted subsets, rarefaction showed incomplete sequencing despite large depth. The study found roughly 5% of naive CD4 clonotypes shared across a few donors.

CD45RO-negative cells were positively selected for CCR7, leaving out terminally differentiated effector memory CD45RA+ cells. The germline V gene encodes CDR1 SGDLS and CDR2 YYNGEE. The V and J ends lost 4 bases and 9 bases, in that order; junction bases with no gene match: 22. The CDR3 is made up of 18 amino acids. The sequence derives from a young man in good health. The sequenced sample was naive CD8+ T cells sorted from blood. The chain combines TRBV9 with TRBJ2-7, with 10 bases lining up with TRBD1. Written as DNA, the CDR3 is TGTGCCAGCAGCTTAACAAAAGAATCTGGGACAGGGGCCGAGACGCAGTACTTC. It yields the protein CASSLTKESGTGAETQYF.